The 15 T cell receptor beta chains below all came from one sample that was sequenced in a study of CD8 T cell repertoires and HIV-1 epitope variants. Their target antigens are unknown. The assay was immunoSEQ multiplex PCR, and TCRdb's table has in-frame clones only and misses some. This sample carries fewer than 6,000 clones, around 65% of them seen once, and the ten largest clones take less than 45%. Material: cultured CD8+ T cells derived from PBMCs. The receptor source for this set is a male donor with HIV.

This clone was detected once. The chain combines TRBV7-9 with TRBJ2-1; 8 bases are shared with TRBD1. The CDR3 contains 15 residues. Per the germline V gene, CDR1 is SEHNR and CDR2 is FQNEAQ (reference sequence). The J segment lost 12 bases and the V segment lost 0 bases, leaving 10 bases of the junction unmatched. The CDR3 DNA reads as TGTGCCAGCAGCTTAGCCCTAAGGACAGGGCAAAGGCAGTTCTTC. Translating it yields CASSLALRTGQRQFF.

This clone was found a few times. The J gene is TRBJ1-3, the V gene TRBV27; 9 bases are shared with TRBD1. Trimming took 6 bases from V and 4 from J; bases not matched to a gene: 7. Germline values: CDR1 MNHEY, CDR2 SMNVEV (reference sequence). The CDR3 runs to 15 residues. The CDR3 reads CASRPGTGFGNTIYF. CDR3 DNA sequence: TGTGCCAGCAGGCCCGGGACAGGGTTCGGAAACACCATATATTTT.

The J gene is TRBJ2-5, the V gene TRBV6-4, with D maybe TRBD2 (5 bases). The CDR3 spans 15 residues. The germline CDR1 and CDR2 sequences are MRHNA and SNTAGT. The ends were cut back, 6 bases at V and 2 bases at J, with 16 bases in the middle. The CDR3 reads CASSSAGIDQETQYF. CDR3 DNA: TGTGCCAGCAGCTCCGCCGGGATAGATCAAGAGACCCAGTACTTC.

The V gene is TRBV29-1, the J gene TRBJ1-4; D is possibly TRBD1 (5 bases). Germline-derived CDR1 and CDR2 are SQVTM and ANQGSEA. This CDR3 region has 16 residues. V was clipped by 6 bases and J by 1 base, with 18 bases between them. For the CDR3, the DNA is TGCAGCGTGGCCGGGACCCCCGAAAGAACTAATGAAAAACTGTTTTTT. It is translated as CSVAGTPERTNEKLFF.

The chain is built from TRBV19 and TRBJ1-5; unclear D gene. The V and J ends lost 0 bases and 8 bases respectively, with 14 bases between them. This CDR3 contains 15 residues. Germline V gene lookup returns CDR1 LNHDA and CDR2 SQIVND (reference sequence). In nucleotides, the CDR3 is TGTGCCAGTAGTATAGAGGGCAGGCCGGGAGAGCCCCAGCATTTT. Its protein is CASSIEGRPGEPQHF.

The chain carries TRBV11-2 and TRBJ2-2; D ambiguous. From germline, CDR1 is SGHAT and CDR2 FQNNGV. The CDR3 consists of 17 residues. Trimming shortened V by 1 base and J by 7 bases, and 19 bases separated the two germline ends. The CDR3 protein is CASSLGGSGKHHGELFF. The DNA of the CDR3 is TGTGCCAGCAGCTTAGGAGGTTCCGGAAAGCATCACGGGGAGCTGTTTTTT. Supplemented by reference TRBV11-2 and TRBJ2-2, the full variable domain reads EAGVAQSPRYKIIEKRQSVAFWCNPISGHATLYWYQQILGQGPKLLIQFQNNGVVDDSQLPKDRFSAERLKGVDSTLKIQPAKLEDSAVYLCASSLGGSGKHHGELFFGEGSRLTVL.

The V and J genes are TRBV10-3 and TRBJ2-2; 10 positions match TRBD1. J was trimmed by 3 bases and V by 10 bases; bases with no gene match: 17. This CDR3 has 18 amino acids. Per germline, CDR1 ENHRY and CDR2 SYGVKD. The CDR3 DNA follows: TGTGCCAGCAGCCCGAATCCCCCGGGACAGGGGCACACCGGGGAGCTGTTTTTT. This translates into CASSPNPPGQGHTGELFF.

The chain uses TRBV7-3 and TRBJ2-1; D may match TRBD1 or TRBD2 (5 bases each). V lost 5 bases, J lost 4 bases, and 9 bases lay in between. CDR3 length: 13 amino acids. Germline loops: CDR1 SGHTA, CDR2 FQGTGA. The DNA of the CDR3 is TGTGCCAGCAGCCCGGGGCAGTACAATGAGCAGTTCTTC. Amino acids: CASSPGQYNEQFF.

V is TRBV4-3 and J is TRBJ1-4, with no clear D. Germline V gives CDR1 LGHNA, CDR2 YSLEER. The CDR3 contains 15 residues. V lost 0 bases and J 2 bases, leaving 7 bases between the germline ends. In DNA form, the CDR3 reads TGCGCCAGCAGCCAAGACCTGGGGACTAATGAAAAACTGTTTTTT. This translates into CASSQDLGTNEKLFF.

As concerns this clone: Relative to the germline gene, one junction end is altered; a read error may explain this. The chain is built from TRBV27 and TRBJ2-2; 12 positions agree with TRBD2. The CDR3 contains 18 residues. In germline, CDR1 is MNHEY, CDR2 SMNVEV (reference sequence). CDR3 bases: TGTGTCAGCAGTTCCGCCACGACTAGCGGGGGAGCAACCGGGGAGCTGTTTTTT. This sequence encodes CVSSSATTSGGATGELFF.

The chain carries TRBV4-3 and TRBJ1-2, with a possible D match to TRBD1 (5 bases). The CDR3 has 17 amino acids. In germline, CDR1 is LGHNA, CDR2 YSLEER. Trimming stripped 1 base from V and 1 base from J, with 16 bases between. The chain's CDR3 is CASSQAPQGPDNYGYTF. CDR3 in DNA: TGCGCCAGCAGCCAAGCCCCCCAGGGCCCAGATAACTATGGCTACACCTTC.

This chain uses TRBV28 with TRBJ2-5; 8 bases match TRBD1. With 6 bases clipped from V and 0 bases from J, the junction kept 6 bases outside the gene matches. This CDR3 spans 15 amino acids. Germline CDR1 and CDR2: MDHEN and SYDVKM. The CDR3: CASSSQDRDQETQYF. DNA for the CDR3: TGTGCCAGCAGCTCCCAGGACAGGGACCAAGAGACCCAGTACTTC.

This chain links TRBV19 with TRBJ1-5; no clear D. Between the trimmed V and J ends, which lost 3 bases and 6 bases, there was a span of 15 bases. The CDR3 consists of 15 residues. The V gene's germline CDR1 is LNHDA and CDR2 SQIVND (reference sequence). The CDR3 region is CASSIRAPDLQPQHF. In nucleotides, the CDR3 is TGTGCCAGTAGTATCCGGGCCCCAGATCTTCAGCCCCAGCATTTT.

Within the sample, this clone is medium-sized. This chain links TRBV6-1 with TRBJ2-7, with D possibly matching TRBD1 (6 bases). In germline, CDR1 is MNHNS, CDR2 SASEGT. This CDR3 is built from 14 residues. V was clipped by 4 bases and J by 3 bases, with 13 bases between them. The CDR3 loop reads CASSARDNGYEQYF. CDR3 DNA: TGTGCCAGCAGTGCTCGGGACAACGGCTACGAGCAGTACTTC.

The V call is TRBV30, the J call TRBJ2-5; D perhaps matches TRBD1 (5 bases). CDR3 length equals 14 residues. CDR1 is GTSNPN and CDR2 is SVGIG in the germline V gene (reference sequence). V gave up 0 bases and J gave up 2 bases, with 10 bases separating them. CDR3 nucleotide sequence: TGTGCCTGGAGTGTAGTAGGGGCGCAAGAGACCCAGTACTTC. Residues: CAWSVVGAQETQYF.